The 4 T cell receptor beta chains below all came from one sample that was sequenced in a study of blood T cell repertoires in COVID-19. Sequencing used immunoSEQ multiplex PCR; TCRdb keeps in-frame clones, though not all of them. The data hold approximately 170,000 clones, with roughly 80% observed a single time. The sample comprised PBMCs or T cells enriched from blood (not recorded which). These receptors all come from a woman aged 45 to 65 who had recovered from COVID-19.

This chain joins TRBV11-3 and TRBJ2-7; 9 nucleotides agree with TRBD2. This CDR3 contains 13 residues. In germline, CDR1 is SGHNT, CDR2 YENEEA. Trimming took 6 bases from V and 6 from J; bases not matched to a gene: 6. CDR3: CASSSRREGEQYF. The CDR3, as DNA: TGTGCCAGCAGTTCCAGGCGGGAGGGCGAGCAGTACTTC. Complete variable domain (other parts from reference TRBV11-3 and TRBJ2-7): EAGVVQSPRYKIIEKKQPVAFWCNPISGHNTLYWYLQNLGQGPELLIRYENEEAVDDSQLPKDRFSAERLKGVDSTLKIQPAELGDSAVYLCASSSRREGEQYFGPGTRLTVT.

The V call is TRBV13, the J call TRBJ2-3; 7 bases fit TRBD1. This CDR3 region has 15 residues. J lost 3 bases, V lost 2 bases, and 5 bases had no gene match. Germline CDR1 is PRHDT and CDR2 is FYEKMQ (reference sequence). For the CDR3, the DNA is TGTGCCAGCAGCTTACTACAGGGGATAACAGATACGCAGTATTTT. Protein product: CASSLLQGITDTQYF.

This clone was counted once. The rearrangement uses TRBV3-1 (or the pseudogene TRBV3-2) and TRBJ1-1; 10 bases are shared with TRBD1. Germline-derived CDR1 and CDR2 are LGHDT and YNNKEL (reference sequence). The CDR3 is 14 residues long. V trimming: 4 bases; J trimming: 5 bases; junction bases outside the gene matches: 4. For the CDR3, the DNA is TGTGCCAGCAGCCCGACAGGGGGCGTGACTGAAGCTTTCTTT. Its protein product is CASSPTGGVTEAFF.

The genes are TRBV7-3 and TRBJ2-3; no reliable D call. The germline V gene encodes CDR1 SGHTA and CDR2 FQGTGA. The CDR3 sequence is 16 residues long. V was trimmed by 5 bases and J by 1 base, leaving 16 bases between them. DNA of the CDR3: TGTGCCAGCAGCCGCAAGTCTGGAAGCGGCACAGATACGCAGTATTTT. Its translation is CASSRKSGSGTDTQYF.